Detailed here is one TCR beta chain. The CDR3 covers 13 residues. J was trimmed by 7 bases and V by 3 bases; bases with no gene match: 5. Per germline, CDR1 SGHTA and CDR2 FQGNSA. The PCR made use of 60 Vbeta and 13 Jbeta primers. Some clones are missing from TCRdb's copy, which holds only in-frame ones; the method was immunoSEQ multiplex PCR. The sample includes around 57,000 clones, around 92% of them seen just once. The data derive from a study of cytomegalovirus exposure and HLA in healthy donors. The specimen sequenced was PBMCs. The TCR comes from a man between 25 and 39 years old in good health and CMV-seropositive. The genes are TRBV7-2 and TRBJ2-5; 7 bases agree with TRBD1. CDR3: CASSFTGEGTQYF. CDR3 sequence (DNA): TGTGCCAGCAGCTTCACAGGGGAAGGGACCCAGTACTTC.